This T cell receptor (beta chain) was sequenced in a study of blood T cell repertoires in COVID-19. The CDR3 has 13 residues. V was clipped by 5 bases and J by 5 bases; unmatched bases: 4. This clone was detected only once. Generated by immunoSEQ multiplex PCR, the TCRdb table keeps only in-frame clones and is missing some. The repertoire holds over 100,000 clones, approximately 86% seen once, with about an eighth in the top ten. The sample comprised peripheral blood. The TCR sequence derives from an older woman with COVID-19, enrolled during active disease. The rearrangement links TRBV12-3 or TRBV12-4 to TRBJ2-5; 8 bases map to TRBD1. CDR3 nucleotides: TGTGCCAGCAGTCGGACAGGGCTGGAGACCCAGTACTTC. Its protein product is CASSRTGLETQYF.